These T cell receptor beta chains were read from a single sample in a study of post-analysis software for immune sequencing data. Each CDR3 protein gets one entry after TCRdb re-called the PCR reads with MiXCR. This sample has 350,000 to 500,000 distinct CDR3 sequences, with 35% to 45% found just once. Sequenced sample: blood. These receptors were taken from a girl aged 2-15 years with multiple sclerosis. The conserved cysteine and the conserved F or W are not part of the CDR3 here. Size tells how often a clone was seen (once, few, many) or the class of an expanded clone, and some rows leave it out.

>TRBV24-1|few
ATSHPGDTDTQY
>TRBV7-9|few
ASSLPAGPGASPLH
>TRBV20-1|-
SAYDSHNEQF
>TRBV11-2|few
ASSHGTSGVETQY
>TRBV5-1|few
ASSLPSGDSTDTQY
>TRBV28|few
ASSRPGTGQETQY
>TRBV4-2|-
ASSQDGWTGSTDTQY
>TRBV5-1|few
ASSLRVENTEAF
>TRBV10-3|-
AISEGGGRATYEQY
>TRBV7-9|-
ASSRVRGQISSYEQY
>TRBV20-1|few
SVSGSSYNEQF
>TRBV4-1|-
ASSPRVGTGARGDEQF
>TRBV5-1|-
ASSLSGLNEQF
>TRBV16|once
ASSQLVAGANEQF
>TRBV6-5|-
ASSFRTLSYEQY
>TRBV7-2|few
ASSLIGPYLRQETQY
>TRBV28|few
ASTGAGGLTDTQY
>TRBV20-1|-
SARGPSATDTQY
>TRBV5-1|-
ASSLSSGGYIQY
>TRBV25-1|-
ASRAGYAEAF
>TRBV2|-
ASSAGTDREKLF
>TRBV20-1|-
SAREFGQLLSYEQY
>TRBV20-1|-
SAPGALMNSPLH
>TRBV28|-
ASSLPRTGGRDEQY
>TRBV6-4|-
ASSRTGEYNQPQH
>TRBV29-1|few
SVDGRGSYNEQF
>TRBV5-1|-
ASSLGPFPEANYGYT
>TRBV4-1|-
ASSALGGRGGEAF
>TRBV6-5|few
ASSINRVREQY
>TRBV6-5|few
ASRFPGSPLH
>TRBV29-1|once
SVEAGSHWDTQY
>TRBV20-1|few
SARSVGYNEQF
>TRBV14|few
ASSPSFGGSTDTQY
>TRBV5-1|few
ASSLEGQAGANVLT
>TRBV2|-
ASSDNNQETQY
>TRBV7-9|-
ASSLVLAFEQF
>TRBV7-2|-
ASSFNHLVGPSEQF
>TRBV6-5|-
ASRGGDTYNSPLH
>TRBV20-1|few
SASPLAGGLGEQY
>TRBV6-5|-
ASSYSNGNQPQH